These T cell receptor beta chains were read from a single sample in a study of shared clonotypes between healthy human individuals. Profiling relied on immunoSEQ multiplex PCR, and the TCRdb table lists in-frame clones only, not all of them. The top ten clones hold roughly 1% of a sample with some 2,000,000 clones, about 95% of them seen once. Sequencing input: naive CD8+ T cells sorted from blood. The receptors come from a man aged 18 to 29 in good health. Each CDR3 is given with its conserved first and last residue. The D gene is left open where the match is weak. Expanded clones get a size class; other rows say once, few or many, or leave the size out.

CDR3aa,CDR3nt,j_gene,abundance,d_gene,v_gene
CASSYSSQGNEQYF,TGTGCCAGCAGTTACTCGAGCCAGGGGAACGAGCAGTACTTC,TRBJ2-7,.,.,TRBV6-5
CASSSSLAGGPYNEQFF,TGTGCCAGCAGCTCCTCACTAGCGGGAGGACCTTACAATGAGCAGTTCTTC,TRBJ2-1,.,TRBD2,TRBV7-9
CASSPRGGSTYEQYF,TGTGCCAGCAGCCCTAGAGGGGGTTCAACCTACGAGCAGTACTTC,TRBJ2-7,once,.,TRBV7-8
CASTSKPPGFPLHF,TGTGCCAGCACCTCAAAGCCCCCGGGGTTCCCCCTCCACTTT,TRBJ1-6,.,.,TRBV6-5
CASSPRQDRTYEQYF,TGTGCCAGCTCACCAAGACAGGACAGAACTTACGAGCAGTACTTC,TRBJ2-7,.,.,TRBV18
CSVAPVGWDTEAFF,TGCAGCGTCGCACCGGTGGGGTGGGACACTGAAGCTTTCTTT,TRBJ1-1,.,.,TRBV29-1
CASSYGRENEQYF,TGTGCCAGCAGTTACGGCAGGGAGAACGAGCAGTACTTC,TRBJ2-7,.,.,TRBV6-5
CASSLKMWGETQYF,TGCGCCAGCAGCTTGAAAATGTGGGGGGAGACCCAGTACTTC,TRBJ2-5,.,.,TRBV5-1
CASRDRERGTNEKLFF,TGTGCCAGTAGGGACAGGGAAAGAGGAACTAATGAAAAACTGTTTTTT,TRBJ1-4,.,TRBD1,TRBV19
CASSYPGDGQPQHF,TGTGCCAGCAGTTATCCAGGGGACGGGCAGCCCCAGCATTTT,TRBJ1-5,.,.,TRBV6-6
CASSLVMNNEQFF,TGTGCCAGCAGCTTAGTTATGAACAATGAGCAGTTCTTC,TRBJ2-1,.,.,TRBV7-9
CASSFRPEALTDTQYF,TGTGCCAGCAGTTTCCGCCCTGAGGCCCTTACAGATACGCAGTATTTT,TRBJ2-3,.,.,TRBV27
CASSHPWLEAFF,TGTGCCAGCAGCCACCCCTGGCTTGAAGCTTTCTTT,TRBJ1-1,.,.,TRBV7-9
CASSVWGGRTDTQYF,TGTGCCAGCAGCGTATGGGGGGGCCGAACAGATACGCAGTATTTT,TRBJ2-3,.,.,TRBV9
CASSLGNSWMDEKLFF,TGCGCCAGCAGCTTGGGTAACAGCTGGATGGATGAAAAACTGTTTTTT,TRBJ1-4,.,.,TRBV5-1
CASSARGTSSATEAFF,TGTGCCAGCAGCGCAAGGGGGACCTCGTCGGCCACTGAAGCTTTCTTT,TRBJ1-1,.,.,TRBV2
CAAADGGINEQYF,TGTGCCGCAGCAGACGGGGGGATCAACGAGCAGTACTTC,TRBJ2-7,.,TRBD2,TRBV6-5
CASSISGTLETQYF,TGTGCCAGTAGTATCTCCGGGACTCTGGAGACCCAGTACTTC,TRBJ2-5,.,.,TRBV19
CASSDLSTDTQYF,TGTGCCAGCAGTGACCTTAGCACAGATACGCAGTATTTT,TRBJ2-3,.,.,TRBV2
CATQDSFYEQYF,TGTGCCACCCAGGACAGTTTCTACGAGCAGTACTTC,TRBJ2-7,.,.,TRBV6-6
CAWGDRNTEAFF,TGTGCCTGGGGGGACAGGAACACTGAAGCTTTCTTT,TRBJ1-1,many,TRBD1,TRBV30
CASSQDSGSGGYTF,TGCGCCAGCAGCCAAGATTCGGGAAGCGGGGGCTACACCTTC,TRBJ1-2,.,.,TRBV4-1
CASSQDWPKATEAFF,TGCGCCAGCAGCCAAGACTGGCCCAAGGCCACTGAAGCTTTCTTT,TRBJ1-1,once,.,TRBV4-3
CASSVGQGSYEQYF,TGTGCCAGCAGCGTGGGACAGGGCTCCTACGAGCAGTACTTC,TRBJ2-7,.,TRBD1,TRBV5-4
CASSLGGTTTQYF,TGTGCCAGCAGCTTAGGCGGGACTACCACGCAGTATTTT,TRBJ2-3,.,TRBD2,TRBV11-2
CASSVGGGARNEQFF,TGTGCCAGCAGCGTAGGCGGGGGGGCGAGGAATGAGCAGTTCTTC,TRBJ2-1,.,TRBD2,TRBV9
CASSPGSSYNEQFF,TGCGCCAGCAGCCCCGGGAGTTCCTACAATGAGCAGTTCTTC,TRBJ2-1,.,.,TRBV4-3
CASSQGTGDGETQYF,TGCGCCAGCAGCCAGGGAACAGGGGATGGGGAGACCCAGTACTTC,TRBJ2-5,.,TRBD1,TRBV4-3
CASSLFFGYEQYF,TGTGCCAGCAGTTTATTTTTCGGCTACGAGCAGTACTTC,TRBJ2-7,.,.,TRBV28
CASSSQTSGGYNEQFF,TGTGCCAGCAGTTCCCAGACTAGCGGGGGATACAATGAGCAGTTCTTC,TRBJ2-1,once,TRBD2,TRBV27
CASSLPGQVEAFF,TGCGCCAGCAGCTTGCCGGGACAGGTTGAAGCTTTCTTT,TRBJ1-1,.,TRBD1,TRBV5-1
CASSLEWAGAGEQFF,TGTGCCAGCAGCTTAGAATGGGCGGGAGCGGGTGAGCAGTTCTTC,TRBJ2-1,.,TRBD2,TRBV7-9
CASSWPGSYEQYF,TGTGCCAGCAGCTGGCCGGGTTCATACGAGCAGTACTTC,TRBJ2-7,.,.,TRBV7-9
CASSLVGDYEQYF,TGCGCCAGCAGCTTGGTCGGGGACTACGAGCAGTACTTC,TRBJ2-7,.,.,TRBV5-1
CASSPPLPPGQTHGYTF,TGTGCCAGCAGCCCCCCGTTACCTCCGGGACAGACTCATGGCTACACCTTC,TRBJ1-2,.,TRBD1,TRBV7-9
CASSLTTNEKLFF,TGTGCCAGCAGTTTGACAACTAATGAAAAACTGTTTTTT,TRBJ1-4,.,.,TRBV27
CASKNFGNTEAFF,TGTGCCAGTAAAAACTTCGGGAACACTGAAGCTTTCTTT,TRBJ1-1,once,.,TRBV19
CASSRGGSSYEQYF,TGTGCCAGCAGCCGGGGAGGGAGCTCCTACGAGCAGTACTTC,TRBJ2-7,.,TRBD2,TRBV5-6
CASSQEGDREYTEAFF,TGCGCCAGCAGCCAAGAGGGAGACAGGGAGTACACTGAAGCTTTCTTT,TRBJ1-1,.,TRBD1,TRBV4-1
CASSTHPRAIDEQFF,TGTGCCAGCAGCACCCACCCCAGGGCTATCGATGAGCAGTTCTTC,TRBJ2-1,.,.,TRBV7-3